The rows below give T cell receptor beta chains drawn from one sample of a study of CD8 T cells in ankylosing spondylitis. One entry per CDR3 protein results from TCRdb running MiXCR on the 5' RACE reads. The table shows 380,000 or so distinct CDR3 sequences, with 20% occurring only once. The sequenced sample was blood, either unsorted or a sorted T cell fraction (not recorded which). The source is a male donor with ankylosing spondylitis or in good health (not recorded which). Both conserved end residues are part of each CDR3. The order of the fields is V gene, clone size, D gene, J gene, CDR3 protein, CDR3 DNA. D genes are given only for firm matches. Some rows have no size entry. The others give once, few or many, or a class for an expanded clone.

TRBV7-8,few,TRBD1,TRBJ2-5,CASSLGTGVQETQYF,TGTGCCAGCAGCTTAGGGACAGGGGTACAAGAGACCCAGTACTTC
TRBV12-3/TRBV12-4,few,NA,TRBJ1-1,CASSLFGGEGTEAFF,TGTGCCAGCAGTTTGTTCGGGGGCGAGGGCACTGAAGCTTTCTTT
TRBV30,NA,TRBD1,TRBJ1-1,CAWSVGQGYMNTEAFF,TGTGCCTGGAGTGTAGGACAGGGATACATGAACACTGAAGCTTTCTTT
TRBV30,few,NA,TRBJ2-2,CAWTRSGELFF,TGTGCCTGGACACGGTCCGGGGAGCTGTTTTTT
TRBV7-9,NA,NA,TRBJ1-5,CASSLGGAQPQHF,TGTGCCAGCAGCTTAGGGGGGGCTCAGCCCCAGCATTTT
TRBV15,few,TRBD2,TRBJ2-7,CATSRDRGLADYEQYF,TGTGCCACCAGCAGAGATCGAGGACTAGCGGACTACGAGCAGTACTTC
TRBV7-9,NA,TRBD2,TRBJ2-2,CASSPPGDYNTGELFF,TGTGCCAGCAGCCCCCCGGGGGACTACAACACCGGGGAGCTGTTTTTT
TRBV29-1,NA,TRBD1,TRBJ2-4,CSVDGIGQGGNIQYF,TGCAGCGTTGATGGTATTGGACAGGGTGGGAACATTCAGTACTTC
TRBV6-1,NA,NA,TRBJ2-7,CASGRGVQGDEQYF,TGTGCCAGCGGTCGGGGGGTACAGGGAGACGAGCAGTACTTC
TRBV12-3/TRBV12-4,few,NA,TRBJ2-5,CASSSSATQYF,TGTGCCAGCAGTTCCAGCGCGACCCAGTACTTC
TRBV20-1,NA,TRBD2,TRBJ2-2,CSGDGTSGDYTGELFF,TGCAGTGGGGATGGGACTAGCGGGGATTACACCGGGGAGCTGTTTTTT
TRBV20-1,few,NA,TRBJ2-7,CSASDLDYEQYF,TGCAGTGCCTCGGACTTAGACTACGAGCAGTACTTC
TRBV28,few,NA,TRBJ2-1,CASSRVPDNEQFF,TGTGCCAGCAGCCGGGTCCCCGACAATGAGCAGTTCTTC
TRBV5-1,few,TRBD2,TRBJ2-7,CASSPRGGIYEQYF,TGCGCCAGCAGCCCGCGGGGGGGGATCTACGAGCAGTACTTC
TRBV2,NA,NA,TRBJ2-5,CASGSQETQYF,TGTGCCAGCGGCAGCCAAGAGACCCAGTACTTC
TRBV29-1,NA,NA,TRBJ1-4,CSVEGEVQEKLFF,TGCAGCGTTGAAGGCGAGGTTCAGGAAAAACTGTTTTTT
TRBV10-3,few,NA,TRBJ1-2,CAISDGGVYGYTF,TGTGCCATCAGTGACGGGGGCGTCTATGGCTACACCTTC
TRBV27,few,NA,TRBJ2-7,CASSLSGESYEQYF,TGTGCCAGCAGTTTATCGGGGGAATCCTACGAGCAGTACTTC
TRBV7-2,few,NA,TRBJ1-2,CASISRINYGYTF,TGTGCCAGCATCTCCCGGATTAACTATGGCTACACCTTC
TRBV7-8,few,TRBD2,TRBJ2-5,CASSSSVPAGGPRQETQYF,TGTGCCAGCAGCTCCTCCGTTCCGGCGGGGGGGCCGAGGCAAGAGACCCAGTACTTC
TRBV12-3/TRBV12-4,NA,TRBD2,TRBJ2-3,CACSLVNFGGGNTDTQYF,TGTGCCTGCAGTTTAGTTAATTTTGGCGGGGGGAACACAGATACGCAGTATTTT
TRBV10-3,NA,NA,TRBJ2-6,CATQGGLDGANVLTF,TGTGCCACCCAAGGGGGACTTGATGGGGCCAACGTCCTGACTTTC
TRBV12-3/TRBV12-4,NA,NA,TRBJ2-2,CASSPGFGELFF,TGTGCCAGCAGCCCAGGGTTCGGGGAGCTGTTTTTT
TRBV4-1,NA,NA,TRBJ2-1,CASSQVPESYNEQFF,TGCGCCAGCAGCCAAGTCCCCGAGTCCTACAATGAGCAGTTCTTC
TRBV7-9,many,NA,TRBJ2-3,CASRQGSTDTQYF,TGTGCCAGCAGGCAGGGAAGCACAGATACGCAGTATTTT
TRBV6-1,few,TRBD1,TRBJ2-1,CASTQGDPNNEQFF,TGTGCCAGCACCCAGGGGGACCCTAACAATGAGCAGTTCTTC
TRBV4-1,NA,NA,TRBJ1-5,CASSQGAMQPQHF,TGCGCCAGCAGCCAGGGAGCGATGCAGCCCCAGCATTTT
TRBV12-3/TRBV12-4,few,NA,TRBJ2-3,CASSPSALGDTQYF,TGTGCCAGCAGTCCCTCGGCCCTCGGAGATACGCAGTATTTT
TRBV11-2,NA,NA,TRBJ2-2,CASSLSAAGELFF,TGTGCCAGCAGCTTATCGGCGGCCGGGGAGCTGTTTTTT
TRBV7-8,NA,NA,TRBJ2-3,CASSLGGASDTQYF,TGTGCCAGCAGCTTAGGGGGGGCCTCAGATACGCAGTATTTT
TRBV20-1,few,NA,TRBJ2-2,CSAREANTGELFF,TGCAGTGCTAGAGAAGCCAACACCGGGGAGCTGTTTTTT
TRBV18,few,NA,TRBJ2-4,CASSPPSGGNSDIQYF,TGTGCCAGCTCACCACCATCAGGGGGGAATTCGGACATTCAGTACTTC
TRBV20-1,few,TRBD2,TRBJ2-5,CSAVISGGPGETQYF,TGCAGTGCCGTAATTAGCGGGGGGCCGGGAGAGACCCAGTACTTC
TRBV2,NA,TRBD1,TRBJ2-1,CALRVYGTGVSQNNEQFF,TGTGCCCTCAGGGTTTATGGGACAGGTGTCTCCCAAAACAATGAGCAGTTCTTC
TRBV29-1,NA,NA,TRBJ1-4,CSVEDPSTASNEKLFF,TGCAGCGTTGAAGATCCCTCGACCGCAAGTAATGAAAAACTGTTTTTT
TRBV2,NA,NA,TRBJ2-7,CASSKDAYYEQYF,TGTGCCAGCAGTAAGGACGCCTACTACGAGCAGTACTTC